The 23 T cell receptor beta chains reported below all come from one sample, sequenced in a study of T cell repertoires in cytomegalovirus infection. TCRdb passed the reads through MiXCR, listing each CDR3 protein once. The sample comprises roughly 230,000 distinct CDR3 sequences, around 6.6% of which are singletons, and around 6.5% rests with the top ten. Sample: PBMCs. Receptors originate from a human donor in good health (CMV status not recorded). Some clones in this sample may be carry-over from other donors' samples.

This clonotype was picked up many times. V and J are TRBV19 and TRBJ1-1, with TRBD1 matching over 10 bases. The CDR3 is made up of 14 amino acids. Germline V gene lookup returns CDR1 LNHDA and CDR2 SQIVND (reference sequence). The V segment lost 5 bases and the J segment 6 bases; nucleotides outside the gene matches: 6. The CDR3 loop is CASSQGQGDSEAFF. The DNA for the CDR3 is TGTGCCAGTAGTCAAGGACAGGGGGACTCTGAAGCTTTCTTT.

This clonotype was counted ten times or more. The V call is TRBV12-3 or TRBV12-4, the J call TRBJ1-5; D might be TRBD1 (5 bases). Deletions cut 0 bases from V and 7 bases from J, with 13 bases between. This CDR3 is built from 15 residues. DNA for the CDR3: TGTGCCAGCAGTTTAGCTATCAGGGCCTCGCAGCCCCAGCATTTT. Protein product: CASSLAIRASQPQHF.

This clonotype has a count of ten or more. The rearrangement links TRBV5-1 to TRBJ2-1, with D unresolved. The CDR3 is 15 amino acids. The germline V gene has CDR1 SGHRS and CDR2 YFSETQ. Trimming pared 3 bases from V and 4 bases from J, leaving 14 bases between. The CDR3 sequence: CASSSVAIQYNEQFF. The CDR3 DNA reads as TGCGCCAGCAGCTCTGTAGCCATCCAATACAATGAGCAGTTCTTC.

With respect to this clonotype: No conserved phenylalanine or tryptophan ends this CDR3, so it is likely a read error. The CDR3 here is CASSSAETQYS. CDR3 nucleotides: TGTGCCAGCAGTTCGGCGGAGACCCAGTACTCC. The rearrangement joins TRBV6-8 to TRBJ2-5; no clear D gene. This CDR3 has 11 amino acids. In germline, CDR1 is MNHGY, CDR2 SAAAGT. V shed 4 bases and J shed 5 bases, with 5 bases lying between them.

A note on this clonotype: A much larger clone sits a single nucleotide away, making a read error possible. V and J are TRBV29-1 and TRBJ1-4, with D perhaps TRBD1 (6 bases). Germline V CDR1 and CDR2: SQVTM, ANQGSEA. CDR3 length: 12 residues. CDR3 sequence reads: CGISQGSEKLFF. The CDR3 region has the DNA TGCGGCATCTCTCAGGGGAGTGAAAAACTGTTTTTT. Full variable domain (missing parts from reference TRBV29-1 and TRBJ1-4): SAVISQKPSRDICQRGTSLTIQCQVDSQVTMMFWYRQQPGQSLTLIATANQGSEATYESGFVIDKFPISRPNLTFSTLTVSNMSPEDSSIYLCGISQGSEKLFFGSGTQLSVL.

This clonotype was recorded at least ten times. V gene TRBV2 combines with J gene TRBJ1-1; TRBD1 is a possible D gene (5 bases). Trimming removed 1 base from V and 3 bases from J, with 9 bases in between. This CDR3 comprises 14 residues. CDR1 is SNHLY, CDR2 FYNNEI, per germline. CDR3 nucleotide sequence: TGTGCCAGCAGTGAAGGAGGGGTATACACTGAAGCTTTCTTT. This codes for CASSEGGVYTEAFF. Drawing the rest from reference TRBV2 and TRBJ1-1, the complete variable domain is EPEVTQTPSHQVTQMGQEVILRCVPISNHLYFYWYRQILGQKVEFLVSFYNNEISEKSEIFDDQFSVERPDGSNFTLKIRSTKLEDSAMYFCASSEGGVYTEAFFGQGTRLTVV.

Many counts were recorded for this clonotype. This chain links TRBV7-2 with TRBJ1-5, with unresolved D. Germline V CDR1 and CDR2: SGHTA, FQGNSA. Trimming pared 1 base from V and 6 bases from J, leaving 7 bases between. The CDR3 consists of 13 residues. In DNA, the CDR3 is TGTGCCAGCAGCTTAGAAAGGATTCAGCCCCAGCATTTT. It translates to CASSLERIQPQHF.

This clonotype was detected ten times or more. This rearrangement joins TRBV7-8 to TRBJ2-2; 9 bases align to TRBD2. The germline V gene has CDR1 SGHVS and CDR2 FQNEAQ. Unmatched junction bases numbered 6, after V lost 3 bases and J lost 4 bases. CDR3 length: 16 amino acids. This chain's CDR3 is CASSFGLASGTGELFF. Here the CDR3 DNA reads TGTGCCAGCAGCTTCGGACTAGCGTCCGGCACCGGGGAGCTGTTTTTT.

This clonotype has a count of ten or more. The CDR3 DNA is TGTGCCAGCAGCTTAGTGGGACGTGTGTCTGGGGCCAACGTCCTGACTTTC. It codes for CASSLVGRVSGANVLTF. This sequence joins TRBV7-2 and TRBJ2-6; D is possibly TRBD1 or TRBD2 (5 bases each). V was cut by 1 base and J by 1 base, with 11 bases left in between. This CDR3 region has 17 residues. Germline V gives CDR1 SGHTA, CDR2 FQGNSA.

This clonotype was detected many times. The CDR3 coding sequence is TGTGCCAGCTCACCGAACAGGGGGAACACTGAAGCTTTCTTT. Its protein product is CASSPNRGNTEAFF. The chain recombines TRBV18 with TRBJ1-1; 7 bases map to TRBD1. The germline gives CDR1 KGHSH, CDR2 LQKENI. V lost 3 bases to trimming and J lost 1 base; unmatched junction nucleotides: 2. This CDR3 contains 14 residues.

This clonotype was counted ten times or more. For the CDR3, the DNA is TGTGCCAGCAGCTTCGTAGAGGCTGGGGCCAACGTCCTGACTTTC. Translation gives CASSFVEAGANVLTF. This chain connects TRBV7-2 to TRBJ2-6; no clear D. Germline CDR1 SGHTA, CDR2 FQGNSA. This CDR3 is built from 15 residues. V gave up 3 bases and J gave up 2 bases, with 8 bases separating them.

In this sample, this clonotype turned up many times. The rearrangement links TRBV7-2 to TRBJ2-3; maybe TRBD1 (5 bases). The germline CDR1 and CDR2 sequences are SGHTA and FQGNSA. The CDR3 length is 11 residues. The CDR3 nucleotides read TGTGTCTCTCGCAGGGCAGATACGCAGTATTTT. It encodes CVSRRADTQYF.

The table lists this clonotype with many counts. J is TRBJ2-7 and V is TRBV29-1; D may be TRBD2 (5 bases). The CDR3 length is 13 residues. V lost 4 bases, J lost 7 bases, and 17 bases lay in between. Germline V lookup: CDR1 SQVTM, CDR2 ANQGSEA. CDR3 residues: CSVGNGVTKEQYF. In DNA form, the CDR3 reads TGCAGCGTTGGAAACGGGGTGACTAAAGAGCAGTACTTC.

There are many counts of this clonotype. The J gene is TRBJ2-7, the V gene TRBV20-1; D gene uncertain. The V gene lost 2 bases and the J gene lost 2 bases, with 10 bases spanning the gap. The germline gives CDR1 DFQATT, CDR2 SNEGSKA (reference sequence). CDR3 length: 13 amino acids. Here the CDR3 DNA reads TGCAGTGCTAGAAGGGCCGGTCCCTACGAGCAGTACTTC. Protein sequence: CSARRAGPYEQYF.

This clonotype was seen a few times. The rearrangement uses TRBV29-1 and TRBJ2-5; 7 nucleotides line up with TRBD1. The germline gives CDR1 SQVTM, CDR2 ANQGSEA. Trimming cost V 1 base and J 1 base; bases outside gene matches: 0. This CDR3 comprises 13 residues. CDR3: CSVEGDSQETQYF. The CDR3 DNA is TGCAGCGTTGAAGGGGACAGCCAAGAGACCCAGTACTTC.

This clonotype occurred many times. The chain is built from TRBV20-1 and TRBJ2-3; 9 positions match TRBD2. Germline loops: CDR1 DFQATT, CDR2 SNEGSKA (reference sequence). The CDR3 is 14 amino acids. Trimming took 1 base from V and 1 from J; bases not matched to a gene: 0. Written as DNA, the CDR3 is TGCAGTGCTAGAGCTAGCGGGGGCACAGATACGCAGTATTTT. This codes for CSARASGGTDTQYF.

This clonotype was detected many times. V gene TRBV29-1 combines with J gene TRBJ2-5; perhaps TRBD1 as D (6 bases). This CDR3 is built from 12 residues. Germline CDR1 SQVTM, CDR2 ANQGSEA. V lost 4 bases to trimming and J lost 1 base, with 7 bases between them. The chain's CDR3 is CSVGTAQETQYF. The CDR3 DNA reads as TGCAGCGTTGGGACAGCCCAAGAGACCCAGTACTTC.

This clonotype was detected many times. The chain links TRBV7-2 to TRBJ1-1; no reliable D call. Germline CDR1 is SGHTA and CDR2 is FQGNSA. This CDR3 has 15 amino acids. The V and J ends lost 6 bases and 6 bases respectively, with 20 bases between them. CDR3 amino acids: CASSTGGQGKPEAFF. CDR3 nucleotide sequence: TGTGCCAGCAGTACTGGAGGGCAAGGCAAGCCTGAAGCTTTCTTT.

The rearrangement joins TRBV5-1 to TRBJ1-1; D is uncertain. Germline V CDR1 and CDR2: SGHRS, YFSETQ. V lost 4 bases, J lost 1 base, and 11 bases lay in between. CDR3 length equals 14 residues. Here the CDR3 DNA reads TGCGCCAGCAGCCAACAGAACCCGAACACTGAAGCTTTCTTT. Translated: CASSQQNPNTEAFF. The complete variable domain, with remaining parts taken from reference TRBV5-1 and TRBJ1-1, reads KAGVTQTPRYLIKTRGQQVTLSCSPISGHRSVSWYQQTPGQGLQFLFEYFSETQRNKGNFPGRFSGRQFSNSRSEMNVSTLELGDSALYLCASSQQNPNTEAFFGQGTRLTVV.

There are many counts of this clonotype. This chain joins TRBV7-2 and TRBJ2-5; tentative D call: TRBD2 (5 bases). The CDR3 contains 15 residues. Germline V gives CDR1 SGHTA, CDR2 FQGNSA. The V end lost 2 bases, the J end lost 9 bases, and 19 bases lay between the germline ends. CDR3 nucleotide sequence: TGTGCCAGCAGCTTAAGCCTAGCAGCCGTTGAAGCCCAGTACTTC. The encoded protein is CASSLSLAAVEAQYF.

The chain uses TRBV20-1 and TRBJ1-2, with 9 bases that match TRBD1. The V and J ends lost 6 bases and 9 bases, in that order; junction bases with no gene match: 11. This CDR3 contains 13 residues. Per germline, CDR1 DFQATT and CDR2 SNEGSKA (reference sequence). Here the CDR3 DNA reads TGCAGTGCCAGGACAGGGGCTGCTTTCAGCTACACCTTC. This translates into CSARTGAAFSYTF.

This clonotype has a handful of counts. V is TRBV29-1 and J is TRBJ1-5; TRBD1 matches at 8 bases. The CDR3 is 13 amino acids. The junction had 5 bases not matched to a gene; V was cut back by 5 bases and J by 5 bases. The V gene's germline CDR1 is SQVTM and CDR2 ANQGSEA. DNA of the CDR3: TGCAGCGTTCGGACAGGGAGGGATCAGCCCCAGCATTTT. It encodes CSVRTGRDQPQHF.

This clonotype came up a few times. The J gene is TRBJ1-3, the V gene TRBV20-1; 7 bases are a match to TRBD1. The CDR3 length is 16 residues. The J segment lost 4 bases and the V segment lost 4 bases, leaving 13 bases of the junction unmatched. Germline values: CDR1 DFQATT, CDR2 SNEGSKA (reference sequence). This CDR3 reads CSAKQIGTAVGNTIYF. CDR3 in DNA: TGCAGTGCTAAACAGATTGGGACAGCCGTAGGAAACACCATATATTTT.